These 17 T cell receptor beta chains came from one sample sequenced in a study of T cell clonality in common variable immunodeficiency. Using immunoSEQ multiplex PCR, the repertoire was profiled, and TCRdb retains in-frame clones only, with some absent. The sample includes tens of thousands of clones, none of them occurring once. The sample taken for sequencing was peripheral blood mononuclear cells. The receptors derive from a person aged 18-70 years in good health.

At least ten counts were recorded for this clone. The sequenced part of the CDR3 DNA is TGTGCCAGCCGACGGGGGGTAAATCGGGACGGC. Translated: CASRRGVNRDG. Given in full, the CDR3 is CASRRGVNRDGYTF. The chain uses TRBV13 and TRBJ1-2; D perhaps matches TRBD1 (5 bases). The observed sequence ends 3 residues before the CDR3 terminus, with the missing tail filled in from the germline J gene. Germline V CDR1 and CDR2: PRHDT, FYEKMQ (reference sequence). The CDR3 loop spans 14 amino acids. The full variable domain, rest sourced from reference TRBV13 and TRBJ1-2, is AAGVIQSPRHLIKEKRETATLKCYPIPRHDTVYWYQQGPGQDPQFLISFYEKMQSDKGSIPDRFSAQQFSDYHSELNMSSLELGDSALYFCASRRGVNRDGYTFGSGTRLTVV.

This clone was seen repeatedly, ten times or more. The CDR3 end lies 3 residues beyond the end of the read and is filled in from the germline J gene. V and J are TRBV9 and TRBJ2-7, with D hard to call. V was shortened by 4 bases and J by 0 bases, with 5 bases between the two germline ends. Germline values: CDR1 SGDLS, CDR2 YYNGEE. CDR3 size: 12 residues. The sequenced part of the CDR3 DNA is TGTGCCAGCAGCCAAGGCTCCTACGAG. It specifies CASSQGSYE. The entire CDR3 is CASSQGSYEQYF.

This clone occurred many times. The CDR3 end falls 3 residues outside the read, so it is completed with the germline J gene. The J gene is TRBJ2-2, the V gene TRBV20-1, with 8 bases matching TRBD1. V shed 6 bases, J shed 2 bases, and the junction held 5 bases outside the gene matches. The CDR3 has 14 amino acids. Looked up from germline, CDR1 is DFQATT and CDR2 is SNEGSKA (reference sequence). The CDR3 bases that were read are TGCAGTGCCCCGACAGGGGTCAACACCGGGGAG. Residues: CSAPTGVNTGE. The whole CDR3 sequence reads CSAPTGVNTGELFF.

This clone appeared a few times. The read finishes 3 residues shy of the CDR3 end, and the germline J gene is used to complete it. The rearrangement uses TRBV20-1 and TRBJ1-5; D is unresolved. The V end was cut by 0 bases, the J end by 1 base, with 13 bases between. Germline CDR1 and CDR2: DFQATT and SNEGSKA (reference sequence). The CDR3 totals 16 residues. The CDR3 bases that were read are TGCAGTGCTAGAGATCTTGAGACACCCAGCAATCAGCCC. Protein product: CSARDLETPSNQP. From start to end, the CDR3 is CSARDLETPSNQPQHF.

This clone was seen ten or more times. The CDR3 end is not reached by the read, which stops 3 residues before it; the germline J gene fills it in. This chain joins TRBV6-2 or TRBV6-3 and TRBJ1-2; tentatively, D is TRBD1 (5 bases). The V gene's germline CDR1 is MNHEY and CDR2 SVGEGT. The length of the CDR3 is 14 residues. The V end was cut by 0 bases, the J end by 5 bases, with 10 bases between. The CDR3 sequence: CASSYSPGGYGYTF. Partial CDR3 DNA: TGTGCCAGCAGTTACTCGCCGGGGGGATATGGC.

This clone occurred many times. The read halts 3 residues ahead of the CDR3 end, with the missing end drawn from the germline J gene. V is TRBV6-4 and J is TRBJ2-1; 8 bases map to TRBD2. The CDR3 is 16 amino acids. V lost 0 bases, J lost 5 bases, and 6 bases stayed unmatched. In germline, CDR1 is MRHNA, CDR2 SNTAGT. The CDR3 DNA, read in part, is TGTGCCAGCAGTGACTCGAACGGGGGGGGGAACAATGAG. Protein: CASSDSNGGGNNE. The entire CDR3 reads CASSDSNGGGNNEQFF.

In its sample, this clone was seen many times. From the germline J gene comes the end of the CDR3, since the read stops 3 residues before it. The rearrangement links TRBV14 to TRBJ2-3; TRBD1 might be the D (6 bases). CDR3 size: 16 residues. With 0 bases removed from V and 4 bases from J, the gap between germline ends came to 14 bases. Germline assignment: CDR1 SGHDN and CDR2 FVKESK. This chain's CDR3 is CASSQDLTGGADTQYF. The sequenced part of the CDR3 DNA is TGTGCCAGCAGCCAAGACCTGACTGGGGGCGCAGATACG.

This clone was detected ten times or more. Read sequence stops 3 residues before the CDR3 end, and the germline J gene provides the missing end. The chain links TRBV20-1 to TRBJ2-1, with 7 bases that match TRBD1. Trimming took 0 bases from V and 1 from J; bases not matched to a gene: 9. This CDR3 is built from 17 residues. The germline CDR1 and CDR2 sequences are DFQATT and SNEGSKA (reference sequence). This CDR3 reads CSARDLGTVPSYNEQFF. The DNA read from the CDR3 is TGCAGTGCTAGAGATCTGGGGACAGTGCCTTCCTACAATGAG.

Worth noting for this clone: Read data end 3 residues before the CDR3 end; the end is taken from the germline J gene. The J gene is TRBJ1-6, the V gene TRBV20-1, with TRBD1 matching 7 bases. J lost 9 bases, V lost 5 bases, and 4 bases had no gene match. Germline V gene lookup returns CDR1 DFQATT and CDR2 SNEGSKA (reference sequence). This CDR3 has 12 amino acids. Incomplete CDR3 DNA: TGCAGTGCTGGGGGACAGCTTTCACCC. It codes for CSAGGQLSP. From start to end, the CDR3 is CSAGGQLSPLHF.

This clone came up many times. The read ends 3 residues early relative to the CDR3; the germline J gene fills the gap. V and J are TRBV10-3 and TRBJ2-3, with 8 bases matching TRBD2. The CDR3 consists of 13 residues. Germline V gene data show CDR1 as ENHRY and CDR2 as SYGVKD. V was clipped by 8 bases and J by 5 bases; unmatched bases: 6. CDR3 sequence: CAIATGGGDTQYF. The sequenced CDR3 bases are TGTGCCATCGCGACGGGAGGGGGAGATACG.

There are many counts of this clone. Partial CDR3 DNA: TGTGCCAGCAGCGCACACCGAGTTGGCTCTGGGGCCAACGTC. Protein product: CASSAHRVGSGANV. In full, the CDR3 reads CASSAHRVGSGANVLTF. The rearrangement joins TRBV13 to TRBJ2-6, with D unresolved. The read terminates 3 residues before the CDR3 end, so the remaining end is supplied by the germline J gene. The V gene lost 5 bases and the J gene lost 0 bases, with 14 bases spanning the gap. The germline V gene encodes CDR1 PRHDT and CDR2 FYEKMQ (reference sequence). The CDR3 length is 17 residues. Based on the CDR3 plus reference TRBV13 and TRBJ2-6, the full variable domain is AAGVIQSPRHLIKEKRETATLKCYPIPRHDTVYWYQQGPGQDPQFLISFYEKMQSDKGSIPDRFSAQQFSDYHSELNMSSLELGDSALYFCASSAHRVGSGANVLTFGAGSRLTVL.

This clone appeared many times. The missing CDR3 end, 3 residues past where the read stops, is filled in from the germline J gene. This chain uses TRBV20-1 with TRBJ2-5, with D unclear. CDR1 and CDR2 from the germline V gene are DFQATT and SNEGSKA (reference sequence). The CDR3 has 13 amino acids. Trimming pared 3 bases from V and 0 bases from J, leaving 8 bases between. CDR3 sequence: CSARALNQETQYF. Incomplete CDR3 DNA: TGCAGTGCTAGGGCACTAAACCAAGAGACC.

This clone appeared many times. The DNA read from the CDR3 is TGTGCCAGCAGCTTACAAAGGGGCCTCACTGAA. This gives the protein CASSLQRGLTE. The CDR3 in full is CASSLQRGLTEAFF. The rearrangement links TRBV5-6 to TRBJ1-1, with D possibly being TRBD1 (5 bases). The read is 3 residues too short to cover the CDR3 end, so that end is filled in from the germline J gene. Trimming left V 2 bases short and J 4 bases short, with 12 bases between. Germline V gene lookup returns CDR1 SGHDT and CDR2 YYEEEE. The CDR3 loop spans 14 amino acids.

This clone was counted at least ten times. CDR3 loop: CSARDPRTGTDTQYF. CDR3 DNA (partial): TGCAGTGCTAGAGATCCGCGGACAGGCACAGATACG. V usage is TRBV20-1 and J usage is TRBJ2-3; weak D call: TRBD1 (6 bases). The CDR3 end lies 3 residues beyond the end of the read and is filled in from the germline J gene. CDR3 length equals 15 residues. Germline V gene data show CDR1 as DFQATT and CDR2 as SNEGSKA (reference sequence). Trimming left V 0 bases short and J 1 base short, with 11 bases between.

This clone was recorded at least ten times. The read ends 3 residues shy of where the CDR3 ends; the end is completed using the germline J gene. The chain carries TRBV5-1 and TRBJ2-7; 9 bases map to TRBD1. CDR1 and CDR2 from the germline V gene are SGHRS and YFSETQ. CDR3 length: 16 residues. The V segment lost 3 bases and the J segment 3 bases; nucleotides outside the gene matches: 10. CDR3 DNA, as far as it was read: TGCGCCAGCAGCTGGGGAGCCGGGACAGGGAGCTACGAG. This gives the protein CASSWGAGTGSYE. The entire CDR3 sequence reads CASSWGAGTGSYEQYF.

There are many counts of this clone. The read halts 3 residues ahead of the CDR3 end, with the missing end drawn from the germline J gene. This chain uses TRBV29-1 with TRBJ1-2; D is possibly TRBD1 (5 bases). This CDR3 is built from 15 residues. V lost 5 bases to trimming and J lost 4 bases, with 20 bases between them. Germline V lookup: CDR1 SQVTM, CDR2 ANQGSEA. The CDR3 bases that were read are TGCAGCGTTAGGGGAACGTTAATGGGGTCCTATGGC. Protein sequence: CSVRGTLMGSYG. The entire CDR3 reads CSVRGTLMGSYGYTF.

Ten or more counts support this clone. The read comes to an end 3 residues before the CDR3 does, leaving the germline J gene to fill in the end. The V gene is TRBV19, the J gene TRBJ2-2; TRBD1 aligns across 11 bases. CDR3 length: 16 amino acids. Germline V gives CDR1 LNHDA, CDR2 SQIVND (reference sequence). V lost 6 bases, J lost 0 bases, and 3 bases stayed unmatched. The CDR3 bases that were read are TGTGCCAGTAGGGGGGGACAGGGGGCGAACACCGGGGAG. Protein: CASRGGQGANTGE. The full CDR3 protein is CASRGGQGANTGELFF.